The 15 T cell receptor beta chains reported below all come from one sample, sequenced in a study of T cells in Graves' hyperthyroidism and ophthalmopathy. TCR beta CDR3 region amplification was performed from RNA transcripts. A set of HTBI primers served as the primers for a first-round RT-PCR of the TCR CDR3. TCRdb re-called the multiplex PCR reads through MiXCR, storing one row per CDR3 protein. Of nearly 600,000 distinct CDR3 sequences listed, approximately 15% are singletons. Material: blood. The receptors were gathered from a woman under 40 with Graves' hyperthyroidism that later progressed to Graves' ophthalmopathy.

The chain is built from TRBV25-1 and TRBJ2-5, with 11 bases fitting TRBD2. Trimming took 4 bases from V and 5 from J; bases not matched to a gene: 9. There are 16 residues in the CDR3. The germline gives CDR1 MGHDK, CDR2 SYGVNS. This CDR3 reads CASSGATSGRLETQYF. CDR3 in DNA: TGTGCCAGCAGTGGGGCAACTAGCGGGAGATTGGAGACCCAGTACTTC.

The genes are TRBV5-1 and TRBJ2-1, with TRBD1 as a possible D gene (6 bases). Per the germline V gene, CDR1 is SGHRS and CDR2 is YFSETQ. The CDR3 is 16 residues long. Trimming shortened V by 6 bases and J by 5 bases, and 21 bases separated the two germline ends. DNA of the CDR3: TGCGCCAGCACCCTCCGGGGCAGGGGATACGACAATGAGCAGTTCTTC. Its translation: CASTLRGRGYDNEQFF.

With respect to this clonotype: A much larger clonotype is one base distant, so this may be a read error. The J gene is TRBJ2-1, the V gene TRBV24-1; D might be TRBD1 (5 bases). V gave up 6 bases and J gave up 6 bases, with 14 bases separating them. The CDR3 sequence is 14 residues long. CDR1 is KGHDR and CDR2 is SFDVKD in the germline V gene. The CDR3 spells CATSNSGHVNEQFF. In nucleotides, the CDR3 is TGTGCCACCAGTAACTCCGGACATGTCAATGAGCAGTTCTTC.

V gene TRBV11-2 combines with J gene TRBJ1-2; D is ambiguous. The germline V gene encodes CDR1 SGHAT and CDR2 FQNNGV. Trimming shortened V by 5 bases and J by 4 bases, and 11 bases separated the two germline ends. CDR3 length: 13 amino acids. CDR3 sequence (DNA): TGTGCCAGCAGCCAGGACGTCGTCTATGGCTACACCTTC. Its translation is CASSQDVVYGYTF.

The gene calls are TRBV30 and TRBJ1-2, with D perhaps TRBD1 (5 bases). Looked up from germline, CDR1 is GTSNPN and CDR2 is SVGIG (reference sequence). V shed 4 bases and J shed 4 bases, with 22 bases lying between them. CDR3 size: 16 residues. CDR3 sequence reads: CAWTLRGWGDFYGYTF. CDR3 coding DNA: TGTGCCTGGACCCTTCGGGGGTGGGGTGATTTCTATGGCTACACCTTC.

This clonotype was observed at least ten times. The chain uses TRBV7-2 and TRBJ2-7, with 10 positions matching TRBD2. Germline CDR1 and CDR2: SGHTA and FQGNSA. The CDR3 extends over 17 amino acids. Trimming cost V 1 base and J 4 bases; bases outside gene matches: 10. This chain's CDR3 is CASSLVVLAGDAYEQYF. The CDR3 DNA reads as TGTGCCAGCAGCTTAGTGGTCCTAGCGGGAGATGCGTACGAGCAGTACTTC.

V usage is TRBV20-1 and J usage is TRBJ2-7; no clear D. Germline loops: CDR1 DFQATT, CDR2 SNEGSKA (reference sequence). The V and J ends lost 4 bases and 0 bases respectively, with 10 bases between them. The CDR3 has 13 residues. The CDR3 sequence is CSAKTPPSYEQYF. The CDR3 DNA is TGCAGTGCTAAAACCCCCCCCTCCTACGAGCAGTACTTC.

This clonotype was observed many times. The rearrangement links TRBV19 to TRBJ2-4, with no clear D. The germline CDR1 and CDR2 sequences are LNHDA and SQIVND (reference sequence). There are 12 residues in the CDR3. Trimming left V 3 bases short and J 7 bases short, with 7 bases between. In DNA, the CDR3 is TGTGCCAGTAGTATGGCAGCCAACATTCAGTACTTC. Translation: CASSMAANIQYF.

This clonotype was detected many times. This chain links TRBV2 with TRBJ1-1; D is ambiguous. This CDR3 has 14 residues. Trimming cost V 6 bases and J 1 base, with 12 bases left between them. Germline lookup yields CDR1 SNHLY and CDR2 FYNNEI. CDR3 coding DNA: TGTGCCAGCAGGGGGAGGGTCTCGAACACTGAAGCTTTCTTT. Residues: CASRGRVSNTEAFF.

This clonotype was observed many times. This chain links TRBV27 with TRBJ1-5, with D maybe TRBD1 (5 bases). Trimming left V 5 bases short and J 3 bases short, with 17 bases between. CDR3 length equals 16 residues. CDR1 and CDR2 from the germline V gene are MNHEY and SMNVEV (reference sequence). The CDR3 DNA is TGTGCCAGCAGTGAGCAACCGGGACGCTCCAATCAGCCCCAGCATTTT. Translating it yields CASSEQPGRSNQPQHF.

This clonotype was counted ten times or more. This chain connects TRBV7-3 to TRBJ2-1, with 9 bases identical to TRBD2. The V gene's germline CDR1 is SGHTA and CDR2 FQGTGA. This CDR3 has 16 amino acids. The J segment lost 9 bases and the V segment lost 5 bases, leaving 14 bases of the junction unmatched. CDR3 loop: CASSPREAGGPGEQFF. The CDR3 coding sequence is TGTGCCAGCAGCCCAAGAGAGGCGGGAGGGCCAGGTGAGCAGTTCTTC. Full variable domain (rest looked up from reference TRBV7-3 and TRBJ2-1): GAGVSQTPSNKVTEKGKYVELRCDPISGHTALYWYRQSLGQGPEFLIYFQGTGAADDSGLPNDRFFAVRPEGSVSTLKIQRTERGDSAVYLCASSPREAGGPGEQFFGPGTRLTVL.

The CDR3 DNA follows: TGTGCCAGCAGCCAAGATCGGGGGGGTGCCCCCTACAATGAGCAGTTCTTC. It translates to CASSQDRGGAPYNEQFF. V gene TRBV4-2 combines with J gene TRBJ2-1, with 8 bases fitting TRBD2. Germline assignment: CDR1 LGHNA and CDR2 YNFKEQ. Trimming removed 0 bases from V and 2 bases from J; junction bases left unmatched: 6. This CDR3 contains 17 residues.

To note about this clonotype: Mismatch with germline at one junction end may stem from a read error. V gene TRBV6-5 combines with J gene TRBJ1-1; no reliable D call. The CDR3 runs 11 residues. Per the germline V gene, CDR1 is MNHEY and CDR2 is SVGAGI. The CDR3 nucleotides read TGTGCCAACAGTTACGAGAGAAGAGCTTTCTTT. This sequence encodes CANSYERRAFF.

This clonotype was seen more than once but under ten times. The rearrangement links TRBV24-1 to TRBJ2-1, with no clear D. Trimming removed 0 bases at V and 8 bases at J, with 1 base between. CDR1 and CDR2 (germline): KGHDR, SFDVKD. CDR3 length: 11 amino acids. CDR3 loop: CATSDLDEQFF. The CDR3 DNA follows: TGTGCCACCAGTGATTTGGATGAGCAGTTCTTC.

This clonotype was recorded many times. This chain links TRBV3-1 with TRBJ2-1, with D perhaps being TRBD1 or TRBD2 (5 bases each). The germline V and J ends were trimmed by 5 bases and 1 base, with 12 bases remaining between them. This CDR3 has 15 residues. Germline V gene sequence: CDR1 LGHDT, CDR2 YNNKEL (reference sequence). DNA for the CDR3: TGTGCCAGCAGCGCCCGGGACGCGTCCTACAATGAGCAGTTCTTC. Protein: CASSARDASYNEQFF.